This TCR beta chain appears in the sequencing data of a study of cytomegalovirus exposure and HLA in healthy donors. Study-level information: Counted in an early data release were tens of millions of unique TCRs from HLA-typed donors. Study-level results: A highly shared variant cluster was judged a likely technical artifact. Among donors in an Asian-associated ancestry cluster, a later analysis reportedly found fewer N-insertions than the roughly 610-donor mean.

Germline V gene lookup returns CDR1 SGHKS and CDR2 YYEKEE (reference sequence). The CDR3 is made up of 14 amino acids. With 0 bases removed from V and 3 bases from J, the gap between germline ends came to 9 bases. As concerns this clone: What it binds is not known.

PCR was performed using 60 Vbeta and 13 Jbeta primers. Clones were sequenced by immunoSEQ multiplex PCR, and TCRdb holds only the in-frame ones, with some missing. In the table there are more than 90,000 clones, roughly 70% of which are singletons. Sequencing input: PBMCs. The clonotype was recovered from a woman aged 45-65 years in good health and CMV-seropositive. The rearrangement links TRBV5-5 to TRBJ1-1; no definite D call. CDR3: CASSLVPGYTEAFF. The CDR3 region has the DNA TGTGCCAGCAGCTTGGTGCCAGGCTACACTGAAGCTTTCTTT.